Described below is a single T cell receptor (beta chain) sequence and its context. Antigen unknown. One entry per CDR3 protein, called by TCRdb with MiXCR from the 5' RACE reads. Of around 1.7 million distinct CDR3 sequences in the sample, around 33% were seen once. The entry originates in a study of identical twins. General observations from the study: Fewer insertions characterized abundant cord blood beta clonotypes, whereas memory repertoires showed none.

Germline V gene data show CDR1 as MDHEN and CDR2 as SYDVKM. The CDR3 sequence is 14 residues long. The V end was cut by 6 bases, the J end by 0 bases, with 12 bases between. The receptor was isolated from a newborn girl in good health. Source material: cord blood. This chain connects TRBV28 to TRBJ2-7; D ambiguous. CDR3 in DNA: TGTGCCAGCAGCTTCGTGAGGAGCTCCTACGAGCAGTACTTC. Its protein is CASSFVRSSYEQYF.